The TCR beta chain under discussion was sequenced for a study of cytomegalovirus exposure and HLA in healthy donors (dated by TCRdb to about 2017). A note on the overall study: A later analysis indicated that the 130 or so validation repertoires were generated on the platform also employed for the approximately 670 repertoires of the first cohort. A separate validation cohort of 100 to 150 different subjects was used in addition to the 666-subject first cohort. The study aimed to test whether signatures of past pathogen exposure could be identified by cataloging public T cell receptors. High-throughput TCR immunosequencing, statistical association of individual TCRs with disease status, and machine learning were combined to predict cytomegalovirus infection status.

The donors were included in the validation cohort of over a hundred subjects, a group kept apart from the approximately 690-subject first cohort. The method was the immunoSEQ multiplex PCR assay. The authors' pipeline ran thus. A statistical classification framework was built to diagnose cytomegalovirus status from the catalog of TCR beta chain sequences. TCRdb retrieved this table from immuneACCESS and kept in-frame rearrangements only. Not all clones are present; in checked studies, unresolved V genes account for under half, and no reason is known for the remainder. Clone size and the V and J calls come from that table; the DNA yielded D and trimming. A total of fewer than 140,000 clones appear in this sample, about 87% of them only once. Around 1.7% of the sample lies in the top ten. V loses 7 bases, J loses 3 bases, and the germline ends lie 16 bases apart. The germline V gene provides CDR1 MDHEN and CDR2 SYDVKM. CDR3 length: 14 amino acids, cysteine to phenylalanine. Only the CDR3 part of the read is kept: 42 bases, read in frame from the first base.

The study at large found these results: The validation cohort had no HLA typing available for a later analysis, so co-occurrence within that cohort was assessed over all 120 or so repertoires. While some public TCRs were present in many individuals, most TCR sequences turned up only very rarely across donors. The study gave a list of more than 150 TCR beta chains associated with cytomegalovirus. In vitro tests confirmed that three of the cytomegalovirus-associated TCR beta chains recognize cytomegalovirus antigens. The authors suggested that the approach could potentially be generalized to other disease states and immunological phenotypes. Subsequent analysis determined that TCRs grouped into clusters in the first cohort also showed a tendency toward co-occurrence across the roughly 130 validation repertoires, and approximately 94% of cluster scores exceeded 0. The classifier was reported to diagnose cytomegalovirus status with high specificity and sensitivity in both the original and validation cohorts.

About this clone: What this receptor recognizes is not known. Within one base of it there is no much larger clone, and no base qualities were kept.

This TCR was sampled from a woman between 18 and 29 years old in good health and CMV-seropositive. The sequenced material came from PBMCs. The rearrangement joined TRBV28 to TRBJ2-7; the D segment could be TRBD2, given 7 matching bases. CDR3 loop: CASIPGGAHYEQYF. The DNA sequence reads TGTGCCAGCATTCCTGGGGGGGCCCACTACGAGCAGTACTTC. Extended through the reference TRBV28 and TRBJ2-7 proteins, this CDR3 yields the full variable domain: DVKVTQSSRYLVKRTGEKVFLECVQDMDHENMFWYRQDPGLGLRLIYFSYDVKMKEKGDIPEGYSVSREKKERFSLILESASTNQTSMYLCASIPGGAHYEQYFGPGTRLTVT.